This T cell receptor (beta chain) derives from a study of Ad26.COV2.S vaccination and SARS-CoV-2 variants. A remark on this clone: The antigen is undetermined.

CDR1 and CDR2 (germline): SGHRS, YFSETQ. J was trimmed by 0 bases and V by 3 bases; bases with no gene match: 6. This CDR3 contains 17 residues. This sample's treatment: roughly 18 received Ad26.COV2.S at low or high dose, single or two shots; 5 received placebo; per-sample allocation not given. Collection of samples fell on day 63 after the first vaccine or placebo injection. Notes on the study in general: Those who received vaccine or placebo ended up with similar non-spike TCR breadth.

Sequenced by immunoSEQ multiplex PCR; TCRdb stores in-frame clones only, minus some. The sample has 350,000 to 500,000 clones, roughly 91% seen once. Sequenced material: peripheral blood, taken in a trial of Ad26.COV2.S vaccine versus placebo. This TCR came from a person aged 18-65 years who received the Ad26.COV2.S COVID-19 vaccine or a placebo. This chain connects TRBV5-1 to TRBJ2-7; 13 nucleotides match TRBD2. The CDR3 DNA reads as TGCGCCAGCAGCTACGGACTAGCGGGGGAAAGCTCCTACGAGCAGTACTTC. Protein product: CASSYGLAGESSYEQYF.